These T cell receptor beta chains were read from a single sample in a study of tumor-infiltrating lymphocytes in primary liver carcinoma. TCRdb re-analysed the multiplex PCR reads in MiXCR, keeping a single row per CDR3 protein. The table has some 20,000 distinct CDR3 sequences, under 85% seen once. Sequencing was done on a sample of liver tumor tissue from sampling region 4. The receptors originated from a woman aged 25-40 years with primary liver carcinoma and hepatitis B virus infection. Each CDR3 is given with its conserved first and last residue. The D gene is left open where the match is weak. The size field is filled for only some rows; it gives once, few, many or a size class.

-	-	TRBV5-1	TRBJ2-7	TGCGCCAGCAGACCACAGGCCGCTTCCCGCGAGCAGTATTTC	CASRPQAASREQYF
-	-	TRBV10-3	TRBJ2-1	TGTGCCATCAATCCCACGGCGACCTGGGATGAGCAGTCCTTC	CAINPTATWDEQSF
-	-	TRBV11-1	TRBJ1-2	TGTGCCAGCAGCCTCACACCACGCGGGACTAACTATGGCTACACCTTC	CASSLTPRGTNYGYTF
-	-	TRBV4-3	TRBJ2-3	TGCGCGAGCAGCCAGTCGGTCTGGTCGGGTGATCCCGATGATACGCAATATTTT	CASSQSVWSGDPDDTQYF
TRBD2	-	TRBV11-2	TRBJ2-4	TGTGCCAGCGGCCATGCCGGGACATTTACCGGGACTAGAGGAAGACAAAACATTCAGTACTTC	CASGHAGTFTGTRGRQNIQYF
TRBD1	many	TRBV11-2	TRBJ2-7	TGTGCCAGCAGCTTATTGGGACAGAGATCCTACGAGCAGTACTTT	CASSLLGQRSYEQYF
-	-	TRBV5-6	TRBJ2-7	TGTGCCAGCAGCTTGCGGACAAGGCTATCGCAGTATTTC	CASSLRTRLSQYF
-	-	TRBV11-1	TRBJ2-7	TGTTCCAGCAGCTTAGGAAACCTCCGCGAACAGTGCTTC	CSSSLGNLREQCF
TRBD1	-	TRBV11-2	TRBJ2-3	TGTGCTAGCAGCCGGACGCGACAGGGATGGGGAGATAGGCAGTATTTT	CASSRTRQGWGDRQYF
-	-	TRBV12-3/TRBV12-4	TRBJ1-1	TGTGCCAGCAGTCGGGAGGCGAGCACTGAAGCTTTCTTT	CASSREASTEAFF
-	-	TRBV4-3	TRBJ2-1	TGCGCCAGCAGCCATACAGAGTTTGTCAATGAGCAGCTCTTC	CASSHTEFVNEQLF
-	-	TRBV11-2	TRBJ1-1	TGTGCCAGCAGCTTATGGTTCCAGGGTGAAGCTTTCTTT	CASSLWFQGEAFF
-	-	TRBV5-4	TRBJ2-3	TGTCCCAGCAGCGTAGACGGATACCCTCCACCCTCAGATACGCAGTATTTT	CPSSVDGYPPPSDTQYF
TRBD2	-	TRBV11-2	TRBJ2-4	TGTGCCAGCAGCCATGCCGGGAGATTTACCGGGACTAGCGGGAGAAAAAACATTCAGTACTTC	CASSHAGRFTGTSGRKNIQYF
-	-	TRBV11-3	TRBJ2-1	TGTGCCAGCAGTTCAGCCGAGACTAGTGATGAGCAGTTCTTC	CASSSAETSDEQFF
-	-	TRBV12-3/TRBV12-4	TRBJ2-5	TGTGCCAGCAGCACCTACCCTGGGTGCGAAGAGAGCCAGTATTTC	CASSTYPGCEESQYF
-	-	TRBV5-4	TRBJ2-3	TGTGCCAGCAGCGTAGACGGATACTATCCATCCACAGATACGCAGTATTTT	CASSVDGYYPSTDTQYF
TRBD1	-	TRBV29-1	TRBJ2-5	TGCAGCGCCGGGACAGGGAGGGAGACCCAGTACTTC	CSAGTGRETQYF